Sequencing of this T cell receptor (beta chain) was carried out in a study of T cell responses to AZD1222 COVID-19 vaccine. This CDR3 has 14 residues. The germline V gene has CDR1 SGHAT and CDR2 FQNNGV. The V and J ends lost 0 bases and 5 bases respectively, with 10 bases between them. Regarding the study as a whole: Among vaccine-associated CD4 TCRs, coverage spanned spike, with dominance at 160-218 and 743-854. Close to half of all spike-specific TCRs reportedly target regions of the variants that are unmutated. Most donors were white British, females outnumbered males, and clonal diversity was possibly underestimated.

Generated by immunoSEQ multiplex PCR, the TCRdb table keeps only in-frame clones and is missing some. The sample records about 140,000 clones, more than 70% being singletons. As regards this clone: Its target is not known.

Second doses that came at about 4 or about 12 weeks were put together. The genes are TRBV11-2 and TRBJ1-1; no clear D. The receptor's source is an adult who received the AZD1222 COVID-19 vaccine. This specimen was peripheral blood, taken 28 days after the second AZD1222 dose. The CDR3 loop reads CASSLDRAPTEAFF. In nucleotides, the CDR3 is TGTGCCAGCAGCTTAGATAGGGCCCCAACTGAAGCTTTCTTT.